These 29 T cell receptor beta chains came from one sample sequenced in a study of PD-L1 blockade in urothelial cancer. Data came from immunoSEQ multiplex PCR; TCRdb stores just in-frame clones and leaves some out. The sample lists some 79,000 clones, roughly 80% seen once, with 8% to 9.5% in the top ten. The material sequenced was PBMCs, taken around atezolizumab (anti-PD-L1) treatment. The source is a man aged 65 to 85 with urothelial cancer.

The chain joins TRBV14 to TRBJ2-1; D call uncertain. The CDR3 length is 14 residues. CDR1 is SGHDN, CDR2 FVKESK, per germline. Trimming took off 1 base at V and 4 bases at J, with 8 bases between the two ends. The CDR3 nucleotides are TGTGCCAGCAGCCAAGGAGTTGAGTACAATGAGCAGTTCTTC. Translating gives CASSQGVEYNEQFF.

Only one count was recorded for this clone. The chain combines TRBV6-1 with TRBJ1-5; D remains ambiguous. The CDR3 spans 13 residues. Trimming left V 4 bases short and J 7 bases short, with 11 bases between. Germline CDR1 reads MNHNS; CDR2 reads SASEGT. DNA of the CDR3: TGTGCCAGCAGTGTTCGGGAGGAGCAGCCCCAGCATTTT. Protein product: CASSVREEQPQHF.

This chain uses TRBV7-8 with TRBJ2-5; D might be TRBD2 (6 bases). V lost 2 bases and J 0 bases, leaving 13 bases between the germline ends. Germline values: CDR1 SGHVS, CDR2 FQNEAQ. The CDR3 sequence is 16 residues long. The DNA for the CDR3 is TGTGCCAGCAGCTTAAGGGACTGGGAGTACCAAGAGACCCAGTACTTC. It encodes CASSLRDWEYQETQYF. Together with reference TRBV7-8 and TRBJ2-5, the CDR3 gives the full variable domain: GAGVSQSPRYKVAKRGQDVALRCDPISGHVSLFWYQQALGQGPEFLTYFQNEAQLDKSGLPSDRFFAERPEGSVSTLKIQRTQQEDSAVYLCASSLRDWEYQETQYFGPGTRLLVL.

V is TRBV30 and J is TRBJ2-1; 13 bases map to TRBD2. The V gene's germline CDR1 is GTSNPN and CDR2 SVGIG (reference sequence). This CDR3 spans 14 amino acids. The V segment lost 5 bases and the J segment 7 bases; nucleotides outside the gene matches: 5. DNA of the CDR3: TGTGCCTGGCACCCGGGACTAGCGGGGAATGAGCAGTTCTTC. This gives the protein CAWHPGLAGNEQFF.

This chain connects TRBV21-1 to TRBJ2-3; TRBD2, the D gene given by the table, was not confirmed from the DNA. TRBV21-1 is an annotated pseudogene. The CDR3 extends over 13 amino acids. This CDR3 is CASSKARTDTQYF. The CDR3 nucleotides read TGTGCCAGCAGCAAAGCCCGTACAGATACGCAGTATTTT.

The chain is built from TRBV6-6 and TRBJ1-6; TRBD1 aligns across 9 bases. Germline trimming cut 6 bases from V and 7 bases from J; bases unmatched to any gene: 4. Germline values: CDR1 MNHNY, CDR2 SVGAGI (reference sequence). The length of the CDR3 is 14 residues. As DNA, the CDR3 is TGTGCCAGCAGCCGTGGACAGGGGAATTCACCCCTCCACTTT. This encodes CASSRGQGNSPLHF.

V usage is TRBV7-8 and J usage is TRBJ2-7, with 12 bases fitting TRBD1. This CDR3 is built from 17 residues. Germline V lookup: CDR1 SGHVS, CDR2 FQNEAQ. After removal of 5 bases from V and 3 bases from J, the junction contained 11 bases not matched to a gene. The chain's CDR3 is CASSRRAGTGGRYEQYF. Here the CDR3 DNA reads TGTGCCAGCAGCCGACGGGCCGGGACAGGGGGCCGCTACGAGCAGTACTTC.

Ten or more counts support this clone. The V and J genes are TRBV6-1 and TRBJ1-5; D remains ambiguous. Trimming pared 7 bases from V and 6 bases from J, leaving 10 bases between. Germline V gene data show CDR1 as MNHNS and CDR2 as SASEGT. The CDR3 covers 12 residues. The CDR3 DNA sequence: TGTGCCAGCAAGGCAGGTAGTCAGCCCCAGCATTTT. Its protein is CASKAGSQPQHF.

This clone came up a few times. The rearrangement links TRBV2 to TRBJ1-6; D call uncertain. The V end was cut by 5 bases, the J end by 5 bases, with 25 bases between. This CDR3 comprises 19 residues. Germline-derived CDR1 and CDR2 are SNHLY and FYNNEI. The CDR3 nucleotides are TGTGCCAGCAGTCCAAGTGGGTGGAGGGCCCTGGGAGATAATTCACCCCTCCACTTT. Its protein is CASSPSGWRALGDNSPLHF. Looking up the rest from reference TRBV2 and TRBJ1-6 gives the full variable domain: EPEVTQTPSHQVTQMGQEVILRCVPISNHLYFYWYRQILGQKVEFLVSFYNNEISEKSEIFDDQFSVERPDGSNFTLKIRSTKLEDSAMYFCASSPSGWRALGDNSPLHFGNGTRLTVT.

The chain recombines TRBV5-1 with TRBJ2-7; TRBD1 matches at 8 bases. The CDR3 spans 13 residues. J lost 7 bases, V lost 4 bases, and 7 bases had no gene match. Germline CDR1 SGHRS, CDR2 YFSETQ. CDR3 loop: CASSDRTGGEQYF. The CDR3 DNA sequence: TGCGCCAGCAGCGACCGAACAGGGGGAGAGCAGTACTTC.

Here the CDR3 DNA reads TGTGCCAGCTCTGGGGTTGAGACAAGGGGAGAGACCCAGTACTTC. The encoded protein is CASSGVETRGETQYF. The V call is TRBV18, the J call TRBJ2-5; possible D gene TRBD1, 5 bases. The CDR3 loop spans 15 amino acids. Per the germline V gene, CDR1 is KGHSH and CDR2 is LQKENI. V lost 6 bases and J 4 bases, leaving 18 bases between the germline ends.

This sequence joins TRBV19 and TRBJ1-6, with 11 bases lining up with TRBD1. V shed 4 bases and J 13 bases; nucleotides not matched to a gene: 6. The CDR3 loop spans 14 amino acids. Germline CDR1 reads LNHDA; CDR2 reads SQIVND (reference sequence). The chain's CDR3 is CASSTGGTGGPLHF. The CDR3 DNA reads as TGTGCCAGTAGTACCGGTGGGACAGGGGGTCCCCTCCACTTT.

About this clone: Different DNA sequences within this sample yield the same CDR3. The chain recombines TRBV5-6 with TRBJ1-1; D not resolved. Trimming stripped 4 bases from V and 0 bases from J, with 7 bases between. Per the germline V gene, CDR1 is SGHDT and CDR2 is YYEEEE. This CDR3 region has 13 residues. The CDR3 DNA is TGTGCCAGCAGCCCCCACATGAACACTGAAGCTTTCTTT. Protein product: CASSPHMNTEAFF.

V and J are TRBV21-1 and TRBJ1-2; the table gives TRBD1 as D, unverified against the DNA. TRBV21-1 is annotated as a pseudogene. The CDR3 extends over 15 amino acids. CDR3 amino acids: CASSLTTGANYGYTF. In DNA form, the CDR3 reads TGTGCCAGCAGCCTTACGACAGGGGCTAACTATGGCTACACCTTC.

The chain uses TRBV7-9 and TRBJ1-5, with 9 bases matching TRBD1. This CDR3 is built from 15 residues. The germline V gene encodes CDR1 SEHNR and CDR2 FQNEAQ (reference sequence). Trimming took 3 bases from V and 2 from J; bases not matched to a gene: 2. The CDR3 loop reads CASSLTGGGNQPQHF. In nucleotides, the CDR3 is TGTGCCAGCAGCTTGACAGGGGGGGGCAATCAGCCCCAGCATTTT.

This chain links TRBV7-4 with TRBJ2-6; a possible D gene is TRBD1 (5 bases). The CDR3 is 16 amino acids. The V end was cut by 0 bases, the J end by 5 bases, with 11 bases between. Germline V gene lookup returns CDR1 SGHVT and CDR2 SQSDAQ. In DNA form, the CDR3 reads TGTGCCAGCAGCTTAGCTGTAGGGGTTTGGGCCAACGTCCTGACTTTC. Protein sequence: CASSLAVGVWANVLTF.

The V call is TRBV11-2, the J call TRBJ1-4; D is uncertain. V dropped 8 bases and J dropped 8 bases, with 15 bases sitting between them. CDR3 size: 13 residues. CDR1 and CDR2 from the germline V gene are SGHAT and FQNNGV. Here the CDR3 DNA reads TGTGCCAGCCGCGGGGTTGGGTTGGAAAAACTGTTTTTT. Its protein is CASRGVGLEKLFF.

This chain joins TRBV29-1 and TRBJ2-2; perhaps TRBD2 as D (6 bases). The length of the CDR3 is 17 residues. V was pared by 6 bases and J by 5 bases, with 25 bases between. Per the germline V gene, CDR1 is SQVTM and CDR2 is ANQGSEA. DNA for the CDR3: TGCAGCGTCGCGGGACTTCTTACCGGGTCTCAAACCGGGGAGCTGTTTTTT. Translated, it gives CSVAGLLTGSQTGELFF.

V is TRBV10-1 and J is TRBJ1-6; D remains ambiguous. V was trimmed by 5 bases and J by 6 bases, leaving 11 bases between them. CDR1 is WNHNN, CDR2 SYGVQD, per germline (reference sequence). This CDR3 contains 14 residues. CDR3 coding DNA: TGCGCCAGCAGTATCGGTGGTCCTAATTCACCCCTCCACTTT. Translating it yields CASSIGGPNSPLHF.

J is TRBJ1-4 and V is TRBV5-8; D ambiguous. V was cut by 3 bases and J by 13 bases, with 13 bases left in between. Germline V gene data show CDR1 as SGHTS and CDR2 as YDEGEE. The CDR3 covers 12 residues. The CDR3 region is CASSYDTRGLFF. CDR3 DNA sequence: TGTGCCAGCAGCTACGACACCCGGGGACTGTTTTTT.

This chain joins TRBV13 and TRBJ2-2; no clear D gene. The length of the CDR3 is 14 residues. Germline V gene sequence: CDR1 PRHDT, CDR2 FYEKMQ (reference sequence). Between the trimmed V and J ends, which lost 3 bases and 7 bases, there was a span of 12 bases. The CDR3 protein is CASSFRSSGGELFF. CDR3 bases: TGTGCCAGCAGCTTCCGGAGTTCGGGCGGGGAGCTGTTTTTT.

This chain connects TRBV7-9 to TRBJ2-2; 12 nucleotides line up with TRBD2. Losses at the gene ends were 3 bases for V and 4 bases for J; bases not matched to a gene: 9. Germline lookup yields CDR1 SEHNR and CDR2 FQNEAQ (reference sequence). CDR3 length equals 18 residues. CDR3 nucleotide sequence: TGTGCCAGCAGCTTCCCAGCTGCGACTAGCGGGGGCACCGGGGAGCTGTTTTTT. It codes for CASSFPAATSGGTGELFF.

The chain combines TRBV4-1 with TRBJ2-4; 10 nucleotides align to TRBD2. This CDR3 contains 19 residues. CDR1 is MGHRA, CDR2 YSYEKL, per germline. V was pared by 4 bases and J by 8 bases, with 20 bases of the junction left unmatched. CDR3 region: CASSLRTGTSDSQGYIQYF. Here the CDR3 DNA reads TGCGCCAGCAGCCTCCGCACCGGGACTAGCGACTCCCAGGGGTACATTCAGTACTTC.

Only a few counts were recorded for this clone. The rearrangement uses TRBV19 and TRBJ2-7; TRBD2 matches 8 bases. The CDR3 has 16 residues. Germline values: CDR1 LNHDA, CDR2 SQIVND (reference sequence). Germline trimming cut 4 bases from V and 3 bases from J; bases unmatched to any gene: 11. The CDR3 is CASSRESRLANYEQYF. The CDR3 nucleotides are TGTGCCAGTAGTAGGGAATCACGACTAGCGAACTACGAGCAGTACTTC.

The CDR3 bases are TGTGCCAGCAGCTTAAAACAGGGTGATAATTCACCCCTCCACTTT. This encodes CASSLKQGDNSPLHF. This chain uses TRBV5-4 with TRBJ1-6; a weak D match, TRBD1 (6 bases). Germline V CDR1 and CDR2: SGHNT, YYREEE (reference sequence). The CDR3 contains 15 residues. Between the trimmed V and J ends, which lost 2 bases and 5 bases, there was a span of 11 bases.

The gene calls are TRBV29-1 and TRBJ2-5; 7 bases are a match to TRBD2. Per germline, CDR1 SQVTM and CDR2 ANQGSEA. The CDR3 is made up of 13 amino acids. V lost 3 bases to trimming and J lost 5 bases; unmatched junction nucleotides: 6. The CDR3 reads CSVEWPAGETQYF. The DNA of the CDR3 is TGCAGCGTTGAGTGGCCAGCGGGGGAGACCCAGTACTTC.

This chain connects TRBV6-5 to TRBJ2-7; 8 bases are shared with TRBD1. Unmatched junction bases numbered 7, after V lost 6 bases and J lost 0 bases. This CDR3 is 15 amino acids long. The germline V gene has CDR1 MNHEY and CDR2 SVGAGI. The CDR3 region is CASSPGGSSSYEQYF. CDR3 bases: TGTGCCAGCAGCCCAGGGGGCTCCAGCTCCTACGAGCAGTACTTC.

V gene TRBV19 combines with J gene TRBJ1-2, with 9 bases that match TRBD1. The length of the CDR3 is 13 residues. Germline V gene lookup returns CDR1 LNHDA and CDR2 SQIVND (reference sequence). V shed 4 bases, J shed 5 bases, and the junction held 2 bases outside the gene matches. CDR3 region: CASSTGQGYGYTF. In nucleotides, the CDR3 is TGTGCCAGTAGTACGGGACAGGGATATGGCTACACCTTC.

The CDR3, as DNA: TGTGCCACCAGCGGAACAGGGGGCATCCAGCCCCAGCATTTT. Translation gives CATSGTGGIQPQHF. V usage is TRBV15 and J usage is TRBJ1-5; 9 nucleotides align to TRBD1. Germline values: CDR1 LNHNV, CDR2 YYDKDF (reference sequence). The V and J ends lost 5 bases and 7 bases, in that order; junction bases with no gene match: 6. The CDR3 contains 14 residues.